This TCR beta chain originates from a study of neurological immune-mediated disorders. This clonotype was seen ten or more times. The antigen remains undetermined. Broader study findings: The highest TCR clonal expansion occurred in HTLV-1-associated myelopathy; multiple sclerosis fell below healthy controls.

The output of every sequencing run, over 190 million TCR-beta sequences, came from 15-18 subjects. One entry per CDR3 protein, called by TCRdb with MiXCR from the 5' RACE reads. The data hold fewer than 50,000 distinct CDR3 sequences, with approximately 15% observed a single time. Specified time point: longitudinal time-point 3. The controls, all healthy individuals, were blood bank volunteers in Maryland, USA. Unsorted libraries came from 2 million PBMCs stored at -80 °C. The CDR3 has 11 residues. Trimming left V 3 bases short and J 3 bases short, with 0 bases between. Germline V gene sequence: CDR1 SGHTA, CDR2 FQGNSA.

Material for sequencing was PBMCs. The chain combines TRBV7-2 with TRBJ2-1, with D unresolved. The receptor comes from a man aged 30 to 45 in good health. CDR3 region: CASSFYNEQFF. In DNA, the CDR3 is TGTGCCAGCAGCTTCTACAATGAGCAGTTCTTC.